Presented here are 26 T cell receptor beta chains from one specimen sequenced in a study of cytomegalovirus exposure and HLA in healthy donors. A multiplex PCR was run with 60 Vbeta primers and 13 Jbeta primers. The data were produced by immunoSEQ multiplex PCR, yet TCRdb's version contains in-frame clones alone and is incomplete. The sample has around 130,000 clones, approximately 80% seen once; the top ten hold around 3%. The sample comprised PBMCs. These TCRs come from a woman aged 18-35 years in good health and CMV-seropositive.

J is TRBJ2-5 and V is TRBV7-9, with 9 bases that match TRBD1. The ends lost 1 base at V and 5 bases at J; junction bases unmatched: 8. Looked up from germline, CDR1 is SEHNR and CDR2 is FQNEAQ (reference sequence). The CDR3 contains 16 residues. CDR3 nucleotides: TGTGCCAGCAGCTTAGACCGGGACAGGGAAGGGGAGACCCAGTACTTC. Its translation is CASSLDRDREGETQYF.

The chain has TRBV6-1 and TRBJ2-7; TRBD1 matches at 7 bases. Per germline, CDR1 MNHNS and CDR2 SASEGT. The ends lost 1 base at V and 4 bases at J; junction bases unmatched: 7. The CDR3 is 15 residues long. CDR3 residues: CASSEVRDRTYEQYF. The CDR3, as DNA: TGTGCCAGCAGTGAAGTTAGGGACAGAACATACGAGCAGTACTTC.

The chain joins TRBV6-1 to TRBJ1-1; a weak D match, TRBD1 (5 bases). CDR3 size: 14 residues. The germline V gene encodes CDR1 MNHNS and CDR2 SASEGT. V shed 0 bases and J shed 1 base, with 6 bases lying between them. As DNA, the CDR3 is TGTGCCAGCAGTGAAGCTCAGGGGAACACTGAAGCTTTCTTT. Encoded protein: CASSEAQGNTEAFF.

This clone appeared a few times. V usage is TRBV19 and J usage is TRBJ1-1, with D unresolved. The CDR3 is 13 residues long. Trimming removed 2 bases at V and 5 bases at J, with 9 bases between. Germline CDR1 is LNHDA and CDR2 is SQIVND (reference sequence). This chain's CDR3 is CASSITVLTEAFF. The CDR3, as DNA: TGTGCCAGTAGTATAACAGTGTTGACTGAAGCTTTCTTT. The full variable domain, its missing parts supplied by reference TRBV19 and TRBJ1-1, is DGGITQSPKYLFRKEGQNVTLSCEQNLNHDAMYWYRQDPGQGLRLIYYSQIVNDFQKGDIAEGYSVSREKKESFPLTVTSAQKNPTAFYLCASSITVLTEAFFGQGTRLTVV.

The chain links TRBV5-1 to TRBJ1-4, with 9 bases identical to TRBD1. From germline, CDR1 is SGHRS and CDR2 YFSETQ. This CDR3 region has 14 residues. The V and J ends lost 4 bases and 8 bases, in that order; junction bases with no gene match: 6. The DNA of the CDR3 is TGCGCCAGCAGCCCCGGGACAGGGAACGAAAAACTGTTTTTT. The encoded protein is CASSPGTGNEKLFF.

Written as DNA, the CDR3 is TGTGCCAGCAGTTCCACTGTAGATACGCAGTATTTT. This translates into CASSSTVDTQYF. The chain employs TRBV28 and TRBJ2-3; D remains ambiguous. V lost 4 bases and J lost 5, with 7 bases in between. CDR3 size: 12 residues. Germline values: CDR1 MDHEN, CDR2 SYDVKM.

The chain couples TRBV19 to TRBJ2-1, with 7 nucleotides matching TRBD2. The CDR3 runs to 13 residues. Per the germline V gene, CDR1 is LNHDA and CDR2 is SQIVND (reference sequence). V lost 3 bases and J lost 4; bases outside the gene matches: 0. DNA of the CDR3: TGTGCCAGTAGTATGCGGGGGTACAATGAGCAGTTCTTC. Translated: CASSMRGYNEQFF. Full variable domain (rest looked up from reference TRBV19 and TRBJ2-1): DGGITQSPKYLFRKEGQNVTLSCEQNLNHDAMYWYRQDPGQGLRLIYYSQIVNDFQKGDIAEGYSVSREKKESFPLTVTSAQKNPTAFYLCASSMRGYNEQFFGPGTRLTVL.

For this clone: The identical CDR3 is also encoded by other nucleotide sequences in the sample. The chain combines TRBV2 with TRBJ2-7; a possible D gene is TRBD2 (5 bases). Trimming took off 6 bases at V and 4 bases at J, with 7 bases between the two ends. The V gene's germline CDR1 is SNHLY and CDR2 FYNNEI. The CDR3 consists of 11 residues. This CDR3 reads CASRGEYEQYF. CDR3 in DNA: TGTGCCAGCAGGGGAGAGTACGAGCAGTACTTC.

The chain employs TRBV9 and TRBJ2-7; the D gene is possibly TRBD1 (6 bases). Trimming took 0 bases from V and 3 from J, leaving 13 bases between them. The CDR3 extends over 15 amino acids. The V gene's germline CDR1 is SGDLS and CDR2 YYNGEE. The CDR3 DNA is TGTGCCAGCAGCGTAGTGGCAGGGGAAGGCTACGAGCAGTACTTC. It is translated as CASSVVAGEGYEQYF.

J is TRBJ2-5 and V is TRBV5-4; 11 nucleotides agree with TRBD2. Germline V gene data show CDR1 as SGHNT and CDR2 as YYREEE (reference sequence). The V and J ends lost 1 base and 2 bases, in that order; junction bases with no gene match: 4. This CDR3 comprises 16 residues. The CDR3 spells CASSLPLAGGQETQYF. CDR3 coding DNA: TGTGCCAGCAGCTTGCCCCTAGCGGGGGGACAAGAGACCCAGTACTTC.

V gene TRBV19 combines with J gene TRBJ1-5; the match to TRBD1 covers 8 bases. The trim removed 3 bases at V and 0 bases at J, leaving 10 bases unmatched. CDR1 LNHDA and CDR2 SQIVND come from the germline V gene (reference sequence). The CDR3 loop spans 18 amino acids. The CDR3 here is CASSIRGTGAYSNQPQHF. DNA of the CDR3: TGTGCCAGTAGTATTCGAGGGACAGGCGCGTATAGCAATCAGCCCCAGCATTTT.

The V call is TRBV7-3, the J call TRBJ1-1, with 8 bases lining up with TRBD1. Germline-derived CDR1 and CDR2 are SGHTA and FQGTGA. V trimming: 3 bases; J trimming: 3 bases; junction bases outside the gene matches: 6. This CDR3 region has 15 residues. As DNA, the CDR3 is TGTGCCAGCAGCTTCAGGGGGCGAGGCGACACTGAAGCTTTCTTT. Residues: CASSFRGRGDTEAFF. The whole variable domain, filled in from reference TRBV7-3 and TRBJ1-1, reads GAGVSQTPSNKVTEKGKYVELRCDPISGHTALYWYRQSLGQGPEFLIYFQGTGAADDSGLPNDRFFAVRPEGSVSTLKIQRTERGDSAVYLCASSFRGRGDTEAFFGQGTRLTVV.

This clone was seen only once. CDR3 loop: CASSPAKTETDTQYF. For the CDR3, the DNA is TGTGCCAGCAGCCCGGCAAAAACAGAGACAGATACGCAGTATTTT. This rearrangement joins TRBV7-9 to TRBJ2-3; unclear D gene. The V end lost 5 bases, the J end lost 3 bases, and 15 bases lay between the germline ends. Germline CDR1 SEHNR, CDR2 FQNEAQ (reference sequence). The CDR3 is 15 residues long.

The CDR3 sequence is CASSDGPRGEQYF. The CDR3 DNA reads as TGTGCCAGCAGTGACGGACCAAGGGGCGAGCAGTACTTC. The chain links TRBV6-6 to TRBJ2-7; perhaps TRBD1 as D (5 bases). The CDR3 is made up of 13 amino acids. Trimming stripped 5 bases from V and 6 bases from J, with 14 bases between. Germline CDR1 MNHNY, CDR2 SVGAGI (reference sequence).

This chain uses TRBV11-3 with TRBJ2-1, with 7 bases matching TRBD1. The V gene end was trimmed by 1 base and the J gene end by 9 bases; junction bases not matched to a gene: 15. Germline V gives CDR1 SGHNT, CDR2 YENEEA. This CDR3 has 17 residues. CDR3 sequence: CASSLGSGTEGFGEQFF. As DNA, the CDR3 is TGTGCCAGCAGCTTAGGGTCCGGGACAGAGGGGTTCGGTGAGCAGTTCTTC.

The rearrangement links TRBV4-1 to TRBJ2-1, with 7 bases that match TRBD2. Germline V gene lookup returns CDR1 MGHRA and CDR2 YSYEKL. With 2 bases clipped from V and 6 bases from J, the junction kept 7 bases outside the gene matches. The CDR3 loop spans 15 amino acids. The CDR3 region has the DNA TGCGCCAGCAGCCAAACGGGACTACCCCTCAATGAGCAGTTCTTC. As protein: CASSQTGLPLNEQFF.

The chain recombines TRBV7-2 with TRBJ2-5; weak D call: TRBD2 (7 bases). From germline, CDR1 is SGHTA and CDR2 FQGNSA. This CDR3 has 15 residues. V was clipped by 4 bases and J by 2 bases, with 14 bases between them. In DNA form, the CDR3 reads TGTGCCAGCAGCTCAGGCGGGGGACAACAAGAGACCCAGTACTTC. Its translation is CASSSGGGQQETQYF.

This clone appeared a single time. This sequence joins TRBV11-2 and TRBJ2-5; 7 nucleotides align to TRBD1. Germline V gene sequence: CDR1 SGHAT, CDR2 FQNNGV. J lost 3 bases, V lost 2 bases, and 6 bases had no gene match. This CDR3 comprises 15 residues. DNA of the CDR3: TGTGCCAGCAGCTTATACGGGGACAGCGAAGAGACCCAGTACTTC. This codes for CASSLYGDSEETQYF.

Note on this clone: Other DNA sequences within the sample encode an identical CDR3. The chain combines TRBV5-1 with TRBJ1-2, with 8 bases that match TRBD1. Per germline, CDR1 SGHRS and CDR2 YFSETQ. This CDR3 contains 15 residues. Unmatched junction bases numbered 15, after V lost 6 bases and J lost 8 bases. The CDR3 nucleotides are TGCGCCAGCACTTTGACTTCCGGGACAGGACTCGGCTACACCTTC. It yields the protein CASTLTSGTGLGYTF.

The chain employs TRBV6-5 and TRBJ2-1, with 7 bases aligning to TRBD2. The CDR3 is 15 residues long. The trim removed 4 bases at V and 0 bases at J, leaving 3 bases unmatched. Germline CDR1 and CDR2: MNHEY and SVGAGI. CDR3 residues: CASSWGGNSYNEQFF. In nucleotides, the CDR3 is TGTGCCAGCAGTTGGGGGGGTAACTCCTACAATGAGCAGTTCTTC.

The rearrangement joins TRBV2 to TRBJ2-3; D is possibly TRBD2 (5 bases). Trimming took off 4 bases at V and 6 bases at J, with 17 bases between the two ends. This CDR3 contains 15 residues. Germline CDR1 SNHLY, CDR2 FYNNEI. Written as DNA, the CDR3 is TGTGCCAGCAGTGGGATCGTAGCGTCATTGGATACGCAGTATTTT. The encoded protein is CASSGIVASLDTQYF.

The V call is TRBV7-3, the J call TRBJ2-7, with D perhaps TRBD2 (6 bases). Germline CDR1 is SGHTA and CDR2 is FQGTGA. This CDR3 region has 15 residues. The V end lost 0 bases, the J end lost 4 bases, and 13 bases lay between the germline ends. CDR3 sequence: CASSLTGTSIYEQYF. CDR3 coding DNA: TGTGCCAGCAGCTTAACCGGGACTTCCATTTACGAGCAGTACTTC.

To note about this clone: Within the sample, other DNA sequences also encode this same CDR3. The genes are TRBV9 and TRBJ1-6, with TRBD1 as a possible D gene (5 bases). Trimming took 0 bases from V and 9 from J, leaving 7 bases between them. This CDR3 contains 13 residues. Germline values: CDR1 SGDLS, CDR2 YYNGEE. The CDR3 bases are TGTGCCAGCAGCGTAGGGGGGGTTTCACCCCTCCACTTT. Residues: CASSVGGVSPLHF.

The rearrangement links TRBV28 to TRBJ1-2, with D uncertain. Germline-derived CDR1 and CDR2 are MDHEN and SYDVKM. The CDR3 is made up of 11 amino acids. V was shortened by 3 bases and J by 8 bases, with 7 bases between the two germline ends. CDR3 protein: CASSFISGYTF. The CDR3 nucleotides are TGTGCCAGCAGTTTTATTAGCGGCTACACCTTC.

CDR3 loop: CASSLQGGEQYF. In nucleotides, the CDR3 is TGTGCCAGCAGCTTACAAGGAGGGGAGCAGTACTTC. This sequence joins TRBV5-4 and TRBJ2-7; D possibly corresponds to TRBD2 (6 bases). Per germline, CDR1 SGHNT and CDR2 YYREEE (reference sequence). The CDR3 runs 12 residues. V lost 2 bases and J lost 7, with 10 bases in between.

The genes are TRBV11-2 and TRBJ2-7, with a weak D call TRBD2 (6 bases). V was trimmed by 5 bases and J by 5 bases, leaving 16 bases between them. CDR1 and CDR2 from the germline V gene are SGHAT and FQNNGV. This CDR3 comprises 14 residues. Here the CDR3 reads CASSRQTSIHEQYF. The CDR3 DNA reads TGTGCCAGCAGCCGACAGACTAGTATCCACGAGCAGTACTTC. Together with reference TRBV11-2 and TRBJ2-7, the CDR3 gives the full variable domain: EAGVAQSPRYKIIEKRQSVAFWCNPISGHATLYWYQQILGQGPKLLIQFQNNGVVDDSQLPKDRFSAERLKGVDSTLKIQPAKLEDSAVYLCASSRQTSIHEQYFGPGTRLTVT.